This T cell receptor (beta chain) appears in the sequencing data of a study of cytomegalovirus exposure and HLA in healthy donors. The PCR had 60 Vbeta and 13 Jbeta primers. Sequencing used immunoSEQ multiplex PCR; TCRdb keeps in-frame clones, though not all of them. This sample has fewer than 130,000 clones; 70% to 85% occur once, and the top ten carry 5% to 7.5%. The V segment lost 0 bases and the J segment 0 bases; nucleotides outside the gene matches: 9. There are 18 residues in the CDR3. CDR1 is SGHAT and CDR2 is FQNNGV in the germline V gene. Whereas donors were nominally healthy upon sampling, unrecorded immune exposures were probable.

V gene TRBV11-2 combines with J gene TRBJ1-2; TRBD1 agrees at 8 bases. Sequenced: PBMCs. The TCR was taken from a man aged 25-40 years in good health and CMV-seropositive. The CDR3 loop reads CASSLDRLGDRTNYGYTF. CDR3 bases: TGTGCCAGCAGCTTAGATCGGTTGGGGGACAGGACTAACTATGGCTACACCTTC.